This T cell receptor beta chain is drawn from a study of CD8+ T cells in alopecia areata. In the study overall: The study gave treated patients oral tofacitinib at 5 to 10 mg twice daily. Dosing with tofacitinib proceeded for 6 to 18 months, followed by 6 months off drug.

The authors extracted RNA and reverse transcribed it into cDNA as the sequencing template. Sequencing used immunoSEQ multiplex PCR; TCRdb keeps in-frame clones, though not all of them. The sample has about 300,000 clones, nearly 60% seen once. The CDR3 is 14 residues long. Per the germline V gene, CDR1 is SGHAT and CDR2 is FQNNGV. Germline trimming cut 6 bases from V and 5 bases from J; bases unmatched to any gene: 9. Noted treatment: oral pan-JAK inhibitor, 5-10 mg twice daily. Alopecia areata patients had lesional scalp punch biopsies and peripheral blood taken from them. The receptor was isolated from a human donor with alopecia areata. This material consisted of CD4+ T cells sorted from blood, taken at week 24, from a patient treated with tofacitinib. V gene TRBV11-2 combines with J gene TRBJ1-2, with TRBD1 identical over 7 bases. DNA of the CDR3: TGTGCCAGCAGTCCAGACAGGGCTAGGTATGGCTACACCTTC. Protein product: CASSPDRARYGYTF.